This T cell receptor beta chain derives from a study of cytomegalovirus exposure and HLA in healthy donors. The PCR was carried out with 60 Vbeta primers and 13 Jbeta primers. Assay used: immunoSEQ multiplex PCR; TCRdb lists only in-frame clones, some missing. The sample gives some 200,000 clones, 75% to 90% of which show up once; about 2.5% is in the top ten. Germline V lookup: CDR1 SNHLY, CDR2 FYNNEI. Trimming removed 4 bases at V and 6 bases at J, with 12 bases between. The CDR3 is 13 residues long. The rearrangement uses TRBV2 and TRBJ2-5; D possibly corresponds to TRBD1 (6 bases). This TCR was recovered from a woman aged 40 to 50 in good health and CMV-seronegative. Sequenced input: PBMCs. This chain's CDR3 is CASSGGWGQTQYF. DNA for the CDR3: TGTGCCAGCAGTGGAGGGTGGGGGCAGACCCAGTACTTC.